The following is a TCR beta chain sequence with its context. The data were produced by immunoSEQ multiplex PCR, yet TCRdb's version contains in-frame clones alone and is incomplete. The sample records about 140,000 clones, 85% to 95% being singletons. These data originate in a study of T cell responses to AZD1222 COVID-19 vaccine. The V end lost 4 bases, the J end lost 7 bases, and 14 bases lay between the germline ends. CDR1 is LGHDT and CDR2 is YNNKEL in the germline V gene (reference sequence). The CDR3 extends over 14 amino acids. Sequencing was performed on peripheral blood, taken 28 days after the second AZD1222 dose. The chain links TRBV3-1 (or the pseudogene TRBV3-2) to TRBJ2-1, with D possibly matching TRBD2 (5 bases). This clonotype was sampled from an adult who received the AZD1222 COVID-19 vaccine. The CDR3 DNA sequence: TGTGCCAGCAGCCCCAGTCTCCGGGGAAATGAGCAGTTCTTC. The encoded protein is CASSPSLRGNEQFF.